This is a list of T cell receptor beta chains from one sample in a study of blood T cells in healthy people across ages. A single record per CDR3 protein comes from TCRdb applying MiXCR to the 5' RACE reads. The sample includes some 850,000 distinct CDR3 sequences, around a quarter of them seen just once. The same sample was also studied in work on T cells of mothers and their children.

Sequenced material: blood. The origin of the receptors is a boy younger than 18 in good health. The CDR3 runs from the conserved cysteine through the conserved F or W. The order of the fields is D gene, V gene, clone size, J gene, CDR3 DNA, CDR3 protein. D genes are given only for firm matches. Part of the rows lack a size; the others show once, few, many or a class for expanded clones.

-,TRBV27,few,TRBJ2-3,TGTGCCAGCAGTTTATTCGGGGGAGCCACAGATACGCAGTATTTT,CASSLFGGATDTQYF
-,TRBV12-3/TRBV12-4,-,TRBJ1-3,TGTGCCAGCAGTTTATACCCAGTCTCTGGAAACACCATACATTTT,CASSLYPVSGNTIHF
-,TRBV20-1,-,TRBJ2-3,TGCAGTGCGGGGAATCCTAGCACAGATACGCAGTATTTT,CSAGNPSTDTQYF
TRBD1,TRBV2,-,TRBJ2-5,TGTGCCAGTCCGGGACAGGGACCCCAAGAGACCCAGTACTTC,CASPGQGPQETQYF
-,TRBV29-1,many,TRBJ2-3,TGCAGCGAGTCTTGGGGGACTAGCACAGATACGCAGTATTTT,CSESWGTSTDTQYF
TRBD1,TRBV10-3,-,TRBJ2-3,TGTGCCATCAGACCGGGACAGGGGGCAGATACGCAGTATTTT,CAIRPGQGADTQYF
TRBD1,TRBV28,-,TRBJ2-1,TGTGCCAGCAGTGAGCCGGGACAGGGCAATGAGCAGTTCTTC,CASSEPGQGNEQFF
-,TRBV5-1,-,TRBJ2-1,TGCGCCAGCAAGGGCTCCAACAGGGTGGGGAATGAGCAGTTCTTC,CASKGSNRVGNEQFF
TRBD1,TRBV29-1,few,TRBJ1-2,TGCAGCGTGGTTCAGACAGGGGAAGGCTACACCTTC,CSVVQTGEGYTF
-,TRBV20-1,few,TRBJ2-7,TGCAGTGCTAGGGAACAGGGCTACGAGCAGTACTTC,CSAREQGYEQYF
-,TRBV5-1,-,TRBJ2-7,TGCGCCAGCAGCTTGAGGACAGATTCTTCCCGACGGCTGTACTTC,CASSLRTDSSRRLYF
-,TRBV7-8,-,TRBJ1-4,TGTGCCAGCAGCTTAGTAGGCCGGAATGAAAAACCGTTTTTT,CASSLVGRNEKPFF
-,TRBV7-9,few,TRBJ2-2,TGTGCCAGCAGCCCGGACCCCCGCGCCAGGGAGCTGTTTTTT,CASSPDPRARELFF
-,TRBV27,-,TRBJ1-1,TGTGCCAGCAAATCCTTTGAAGCTTTCTTT,CASKSFEAFF
-,TRBV6-1,-,TRBJ2-7,TGTGCCAGCAGTGAAATCCGGGAATACGAGCAGTACTTC,CASSEIREYEQYF
-,TRBV6-5,once,TRBJ2-7,TGTGCCAGCAGTTGGGGTGGGCAGGGCTCCTACGAGCAGTACTTC,CASSWGGQGSYEQYF
TRBD1,TRBV6-5,few,TRBJ2-7,TGTGCCAGTGGGTTGGGACAGGGGTTGGATAAGCAGTACTTC,CASGLGQGLDKQYF
-,TRBV6-5,-,TRBJ2-3,TGTGCCAGCAGGAGGGGGACTTTGGGTACGCAGTATTTT,CASRRGTLGTQYF
TRBD2,TRBV6-5,-,TRBJ2-5,TGTGCCAGCAGTTACTCCAGACTAGCGGGAGACGAGACCCAGTACTTC,CASSYSRLAGDETQYF
-,TRBV2,few,TRBJ1-2,TGTGCCAGCATGGGGGGCGCGGACTATGGCTACACCTTC,CASMGGADYGYTF
TRBD1,TRBV6-5,-,TRBJ1-6,TGTGCCAGCAGTTACTTCGGGACAGGGACCTTGAGGCCAAATTCACCCCTCCACTTT,CASSYFGTGTLRPNSPLHF
-,TRBV12-3/TRBV12-4,few,TRBJ1-2,TGTGCCAGCAAGTATGGGCAGAACTATGGCTACACCTTC,CASKYGQNYGYTF
-,TRBV28,few,TRBJ2-2,TGTGCCAGCAGCCTGGTTCAACCGACCACCGGGGAGCTGTTTTTT,CASSLVQPTTGELFF
-,TRBV2,-,TRBJ2-3,TGTGCCAGCAGTGGACGGTGGGGAGATACGCAGTATTTT,CASSGRWGDTQYF
TRBD2,TRBV11-2,few,TRBJ2-1,TGTGCCAGCAGCTACCTGACTAGCGGGTATCACAATGAGCAGTTCTTC,CASSYLTSGYHNEQFF
TRBD1,TRBV12-3/TRBV12-4,-,TRBJ1-1,TGTGCCAGCAGTTTAGCGCAGGGGGCGAACACTGAAGCTTTCTTT,CASSLAQGANTEAFF
-,TRBV28,many,TRBJ1-3,TGTGCCAGCACCTTTCGGCGAAGGAGCTCTGGAAACACCATATATTTT,CASTFRRRSSGNTIYF
TRBD2,TRBV3-1,-,TRBJ2-1,TGTGCCAGCAGCCCCGGACTAGCGGGGATCTACAATGAGCAGTTCTTC,CASSPGLAGIYNEQFF
TRBD1,TRBV12-3/TRBV12-4,-,TRBJ1-2,TGTGCCAGCAGTAAGATATGGACAGGGGACGAGGGCTACACCTTC,CASSKIWTGDEGYTF
-,TRBV12-3/TRBV12-4,-,TRBJ1-5,TGTGCCAGCACCCAGGGCGCCTTCAATCAGCCCCAGCATTTT,CASTQGAFNQPQHF
-,TRBV20-1,-,TRBJ2-7,TGCAGTGCTCGGGGCAGTGGGACCTACGAGCAGTACTTC,CSARGSGTYEQYF
-,TRBV6-2/TRBV6-3,few,TRBJ2-7,TGTGCCAGCAGTTACTCGGGACGCTACGAGCAGTACTTC,CASSYSGRYEQYF
TRBD2,TRBV29-1,-,TRBJ2-4,TGCAGCGTTTGGCTGTGGACTAGCGGGGGAGTAGCCAAAAACATTCAGTACTTC,CSVWLWTSGGVAKNIQYF
TRBD2,TRBV9,-,TRBJ2-1,TGTGCCAGCAGCCCCAGACTAGCGGGGGGGCTAGTGGGTGAGCAGTTCTTC,CASSPRLAGGLVGEQFF
-,TRBV20-1,-,TRBJ2-7,TGCAGTGCTAGGGCAGTCAGGGCCTACGAGCAGTACTTC,CSARAVRAYEQYF
-,TRBV30,-,TRBJ1-3,TGTGCCTGGAGTTCGGGTGCCTCTGGAAACACCATATATTTT,CAWSSGASGNTIYF
-,TRBV11-2,few,TRBJ2-1,TGTGCCAGCAGCTTAGGAGGGGCGGGGAGCTCCTACAATGAGCAGTTCTTC,CASSLGGAGSSYNEQFF
-,TRBV2,few,TRBJ2-2,TGTGCCAGCGGACGCGGACAGACCACCGGGGAGCTGTTTTTT,CASGRGQTTGELFF
TRBD2,TRBV12-3/TRBV12-4,-,TRBJ2-7,TGTGCCAGCACCCCGGGCCTAGCGGGACACTACGAGCAGTACTTC,CASTPGLAGHYEQYF
-,TRBV5-5,few,TRBJ2-1,TGTGCCAGCAGTTTACTAGACTACAATGAGCAGTTCTTC,CASSLLDYNEQFF
-,TRBV6-1,-,TRBJ2-1,TGTGCCAGCGCAGTTAATGAGCAGTTCTTC,CASAVNEQFF
-,TRBV24-1,few,TRBJ1-2,TGTGCCGGCTATAGTGGGCAGGACTATGGCTACACCTTC,CAGYSGQDYGYTF
-,TRBV14,-,TRBJ1-1,TGTGCCAGCAGCCAGGGGACGTACATGAACACTGAAGCTTTCTTT,CASSQGTYMNTEAFF
-,TRBV3-1,few,TRBJ1-1,TGTGCCAGCAGCCAAGAACCTTTAGTCAGGGTCCCTGAAGCTTTCTTT,CASSQEPLVRVPEAFF
TRBD2,TRBV7-9,few,TRBJ2-5,TGTGCCAGCAGCCAGCGGGGGGCAGAAGAGACCCAGTACTTC,CASSQRGAEETQYF